This TCR beta chain was sequenced in a study of spatial heterogeneity in lung cancer. The wider study: TCR transcript abundance in tumor regions was strongly correlated with the T cell module score obtained from matched bulk RNA-seq.

Study-level points and caveats: Mutation counts in tumors were tracked by counts of expanded intratumoral alpha and beta TCRs.

A single record per CDR3 protein comes from TCRdb applying MiXCR to the 5' RACE reads. Of 5,500 to 7,500 distinct CDR3 sequences listed, more than 13% are singletons. Concerning this clonotype: Its cognate antigen is unknown.

Time point here: sample taken at primary tumor resection. Donors were roughly 70 untreated early-stage non-small cell lung cancer patients. The study sequenced unsorted whole RNA from tumor, nontumor lung or frozen PBMC. The TCR sequence derives from a male donor with early-stage non-small cell lung cancer. The source was lung tumor tissue, collected at surgery.

CDR3 DNA: TGTGCCAGCAGCTTGGGGGACTACTACACAGATACGCAGTATTTT. Its protein product is CASSLGDYYTDTQYF. The chain carries TRBV4-2 and TRBJ2-3; 7 bases align to TRBD2. Germline V gene lookup returns CDR1 LGHNA and CDR2 YNFKEQ. Germline trimming cut 5 bases from V and 2 bases from J; bases unmatched to any gene: 7. The CDR3 has 15 residues.